These 16 T cell receptor beta chains were all obtained from the same sample, sequenced in a study of shared clonotypes between healthy human individuals (dated by TCRdb to 2018 to 2021). For the CD8 naive samples, CD45RO-negative cells were positively selected for CCR7, yielding a CD45RA+CCR7+ population from which TemRA cells were excluded. The library was produced with the immunoSEQ multiplex PCR assay. This immuneACCESS table, as held by TCRdb, lists in-frame sequences with V and J called but not all clones. Of the missing ones, under half trace to an unresolved V gene in checked studies; the others have no known cause. A total of around 2,000,000 clones appear in this sample, about 92% of them only once. The ten largest clones capture around 1.7% of the sample. The sample was naive CD8+ T cells from PBMCs. The cell subset or site label of this sample denotes: CD45RA+CCR7+. These receptors were collected from a man between 18 and 35 years old in good health. Some clones in this sample may be carry-over from other donors' samples.

The chain is built from TRBV28 and TRBJ2-7; the match to TRBD1 covers 9 bases. In germline, CDR1 is MDHEN, CDR2 SYDVKM. The CDR3 covers 16 residues. V trimming: 8 bases; J trimming: 2 bases; junction bases outside the gene matches: 13. In DNA, the CDR3 is TGTGCCAGCGCAGGATCGGGGACAGGGTGGCCCTACGAGCAGTACTTC. Protein: CASAGSGTGWPYEQYF.

Note on this clone: The same CDR3 also results from other DNA sequences found in this sample. The chain links TRBV9 to TRBJ1-2; unclear D gene. The germline V gene encodes CDR1 SGDLS and CDR2 YYNGEE. V was shortened by 0 bases and J by 4 bases, with 7 bases between the two germline ends. CDR3 length: 13 residues. The CDR3 spells CASSVGRSYGYTF. As DNA, the CDR3 is TGTGCCAGCAGCGTAGGTAGGAGCTATGGCTACACCTTC.

The rearrangement joins TRBV4-2 to TRBJ2-3; D gene ambiguous. The CDR3 has 16 residues. Per germline, CDR1 LGHNA and CDR2 YNFKEQ. Trimming took off 3 bases at V and 4 bases at J, with 17 bases between the two ends. In nucleotides, the CDR3 is TGTGCCAGCAGCCAGACCCTTAGAGCTCCGCCAGATACGCAGTATTTT. This encodes CASSQTLRAPPDTQYF.

The CDR3 nucleotides read TGTGCCAGCACTACGGGGCTTACCTACAATGAGCAGTTCTTC. It is translated as CASTTGLTYNEQFF. V and J are TRBV9 and TRBJ2-1; D could derive from TRBD1 or TRBD2 (5 bases each). The ends were cut back, 6 bases at V and 2 bases at J, with 12 bases in the middle. This CDR3 has 14 amino acids. The V gene's germline CDR1 is SGDLS and CDR2 YYNGEE.

The chain recombines TRBV6-5 with TRBJ2-7; no clear D. CDR1 and CDR2 (germline): MNHEY, SVGAGI. This CDR3 contains 14 residues. Trimming stripped 4 bases from V and 0 bases from J, with 10 bases between. Here the CDR3 reads CASSSARFSYEQYF. Here the CDR3 DNA reads TGTGCCAGCAGTTCGGCCCGATTCTCCTACGAGCAGTACTTC.

V and J are TRBV10-3 and TRBJ1-1; D is ambiguous. The CDR3 is 15 amino acids. V lost 0 bases to trimming and J lost 1 base, with 9 bases between them. Looked up from germline, CDR1 is ENHRY and CDR2 is SYGVKD. The CDR3 DNA reads TGTGCCATCAGTGAGTCCGGGATTCGGAACACTGAAGCTTTCTTT. It specifies CAISESGIRNTEAFF.

The CDR3 spells CASSIDLETSGSNEQFF. DNA of the CDR3: TGTGCCAGTAGTATAGATCTCGAGACTAGCGGGAGCAATGAGCAGTTCTTC. The chain is built from TRBV19 and TRBJ2-1; 12 bases line up with TRBD2. Germline loops: CDR1 LNHDA, CDR2 SQIVND (reference sequence). This CDR3 contains 17 residues. V lost 0 bases and J lost 6; bases outside the gene matches: 6.

The V gene is TRBV4-1, the J gene TRBJ2-7; TRBD2 matches at 9 bases. The CDR3 is made up of 15 amino acids. V was clipped by 4 bases and J by 3 bases; unmatched bases: 7. Looked up from germline, CDR1 is MGHRA and CDR2 is YSYEKL. The CDR3 loop is CASSPALAGYYEQYF. In DNA form, the CDR3 reads TGCGCCAGCAGCCCGGCCCTAGCGGGGTACTACGAGCAGTACTTC.

The chain employs TRBV5-1 and TRBJ2-1; 10 positions agree with TRBD2. This CDR3 contains 17 residues. CDR1 SGHRS and CDR2 YFSETQ come from the germline V gene. J lost 6 bases, V lost 0 bases, and 9 bases had no gene match. CDR3 nucleotides: TGCGCCAGCAGCTTGGGGCGGGCTAGCGGGAGAGGCAATGAGCAGTTCTTC. It codes for CASSLGRASGRGNEQFF. The full variable domain, completed using reference TRBV5-1 and TRBJ2-1, is KAGVTQTPRYLIKTRGQQVTLSCSPISGHRSVSWYQQTPGQGLQFLFEYFSETQRNKGNFPGRFSGRQFSNSRSEMNVSTLELGDSALYLCASSLGRASGRGNEQFFGPGTRLTVL.

The chain joins TRBV6-6 to TRBJ1-4; no clear D gene. CDR1 is MNHNY and CDR2 is SVGAGI in the germline V gene (reference sequence). The CDR3 is 15 residues long. Trimming took off 0 bases at V and 3 bases at J, with 8 bases between the two ends. CDR3 coding DNA: TGTGCCAGCAGTTACTCGCGGCTAGCTAATGAAAAACTGTTTTTT. Amino acids: CASSYSRLANEKLFF.

The CDR3 region has the DNA TGTGCCAGCAGTGAGAAGGGACAGGGCCCCCCCTACAATGAGCAGTTCTTC. Translated, it gives CASSEKGQGPPYNEQFF. This sequence joins TRBV25-1 and TRBJ2-1; 9 positions match TRBD1. The CDR3 is 17 residues long. V lost 3 bases, J lost 2 bases, and 8 bases stayed unmatched. Germline CDR1 is MGHDK and CDR2 is SYGVNS.

About this clone itself: Other DNA variants within this sample encode the same CDR3. The chain couples TRBV7-9 to TRBJ2-1, with 12 bases that match TRBD2. Unmatched junction bases numbered 5, after V lost 4 bases and J lost 1 base. Germline V gene data show CDR1 as SEHNR and CDR2 as FQNEAQ (reference sequence). The CDR3 contains 17 residues. CDR3 DNA: TGTGCCAGCAGCTCTGGACTAGCGGGGCCTTCCTACAATGAGCAGTTCTTC. Translated, it gives CASSSGLAGPSYNEQFF.

The chain recombines TRBV4-1 with TRBJ2-7, with D possibly matching TRBD1 (8 bases). V was cut by 0 bases and J by 4 bases, with 13 bases left in between. The germline V gene encodes CDR1 MGHRA and CDR2 YSYEKL. The CDR3 runs 15 residues. The CDR3 DNA reads TGCGCCAGCAGCCAAGATTTACAGGGGGGGTACGAGCAGTACTTC. Amino acids: CASSQDLQGGYEQYF.

The rearrangement joins TRBV4-2 to TRBJ2-7; no firm D call. Germline loops: CDR1 LGHNA, CDR2 YNFKEQ. CDR3 length equals 14 residues. V was clipped by 3 bases and J by 3 bases, with 12 bases between them. The DNA of the CDR3 is TGTGCCAGCAGCCAGTCGACACCCCACTACGAGCAGTACTTC. Residues: CASSQSTPHYEQYF.

The chain carries TRBV19 and TRBJ2-7, with a weak D call TRBD2 (6 bases). This CDR3 spans 10 amino acids. CDR1 is LNHDA and CDR2 is SQIVND in the germline V gene (reference sequence). Trimming removed 9 bases from V and 8 bases from J, with 11 bases in between. CDR3 sequence reads: CARLLAKQYF. The CDR3 nucleotides are TGTGCCAGGTTGCTAGCGAAGCAGTACTTC.

This chain uses TRBV9 with TRBJ2-1, with 7 positions matching TRBD2. The CDR3 length is 17 residues. Germline CDR1 is SGDLS and CDR2 is YYNGEE. Unmatched junction bases numbered 17, after V lost 4 bases and J lost 7 bases. CDR3: CASSPGGSSAGTNEQFF. As DNA, the CDR3 is TGTGCCAGCAGCCCGGGGGGATCGTCTGCGGGCACAAATGAGCAGTTCTTC.